Listed below are T cell receptor beta chains from one sample, sequenced in a study of T-cell reconstitution after alpha-beta-depleted transplantation in children. TCRdb re-called the PCR reads through MiXCR, storing one row per CDR3 protein. The sample includes fewer than 750,000 distinct CDR3 sequences, approximately 30% of them seen just once. Sequenced here: PBMCs, sampled before TCRalphabeta/CD19-depleted stem cell transplant. These receptors all come from a boy younger than two with Wiskott-Aldrich syndrome, due to receive a stem cell transplant. The CDR3 runs from the conserved cysteine through the conserved F or W. D genes are given only for firm matches.

CDR3aa,len,j_gene,d_gene,v_gene
CASSRSSGGPYNEQFF,16,TRBJ2-1,TRBD2,TRBV4-1
CASSLASRLAAYNEQFF,17,TRBJ2-1,TRBD2,TRBV5-1
CATSREGGPLAGAKNIQYF,19,TRBJ2-4,-,TRBV15
CASSPRGGREAFF,13,TRBJ1-1,-,TRBV12-3/TRBV12-4
CSARDLRRGTEAFF,14,TRBJ1-1,-,TRBV20-1
CSVDVDRGSGTGELFF,16,TRBJ2-2,TRBD1,TRBV29-1
CASSLGPGPRTYGYTF,16,TRBJ1-2,-,TRBV5-1
CSVGGLAGGPVPYEQYF,17,TRBJ2-7,TRBD2,TRBV29-1
CSVGKLQTDEQFF,13,TRBJ2-1,-,TRBV29-1
CSVGRGSYNEQFF,13,TRBJ2-1,-,TRBV29-1
CSVQGDSNQPQHF,13,TRBJ1-5,-,TRBV20-1
CSVDSGTSLDEQFF,14,TRBJ2-1,TRBD2,TRBV29-1
CASSPGQGTGYTF,13,TRBJ1-2,TRBD1,TRBV2
CAISEAPSGGTGELFF,16,TRBJ2-2,TRBD2,TRBV10-3
CASSETGKGETQYF,14,TRBJ2-5,-,TRBV2
CASSLGGQLNNEQFF,15,TRBJ2-1,TRBD1,TRBV7-2
CASSGSAYEQYF,12,TRBJ2-7,-,TRBV5-1